This T cell receptor (beta chain) was documented in a study of EBV T-cell therapy then PD-1 blockade in nasopharyngeal carcinoma. On this clone itself: Antigen unknown.

This CDR3 has 15 residues. Deletions cut 2 bases from V and 0 bases from J, with 8 bases between. The germline V gene encodes CDR1 ENHRY and CDR2 SYGVKD. Clones were read by immunoSEQ multiplex PCR, and TCRdb kept only the in-frame ones, dropping some. The sample lists roughly 22,000 clones, about 79% occurring once. Treatment meaning: AdE1-LMPpoly-expanded autologous EBV-specific T-cell therapy followed by anti-PD-1 nivolumab. The receptor was derived from a man aged 35 to 55 with nasopharyngeal carcinoma. The material was CD8+ T cells from blood, obtained at day -245 from a patient whose treatment included autologous EBV-specific T cells and nivolumab. V usage is TRBV10-3 and J usage is TRBJ1-5; D uncertain. This CDR3 reads CAISEAGLSNQPQHF. CDR3 bases: TGTGCCATCAGTGAGGCTGGTCTTAGCAATCAGCCCCAGCATTTT.